The sample holds many counts of the clone carrying this T cell receptor beta chain. Antigen specificity is unknown. Unique molecular identifiers were built into the TCRbeta library. TCRdb itself ran the PCR reads through MiXCR, one entry per CDR3 protein. This sample yields 550,000 to 800,000 distinct CDR3 sequences, of which roughly 14% are seen a single time; 0.79% belongs to the top ten. Per the germline V gene, CDR1 is SGHVS and CDR2 is FQNEAQ. This CDR3 has 16 amino acids. V was shortened by 1 base and J by 8 bases, with 19 bases between the two germline ends. These data come from a study of T-cell reconstitution after alpha-beta-depleted transplantation in children. Study-level findings and limits: The high TCRbeta diversity at day 60 in some patients came from surviving recipient T cells and thymic progenitors. Most T-cell counts and diversity one year after the transplant came from T cells that were newly produced. Several hundred rapidly expanded clones from non-depleted graft cells reportedly supplied alpha-beta T cells about two months post-transplant.

The clonotype originates from a girl aged 2 to 10 with congenital amegakaryocytic thrombocytopenia, due to receive a stem cell transplant. The starting material was PBMCs, obtained before TCRalphabeta/CD19-depleted stem cell transplant. V is TRBV7-8 and J is TRBJ2-3; no clear D. The CDR3 here is CASSLGSERRRGTQYF. The CDR3 DNA reads as TGTGCCAGCAGCTTAGGTTCGGAAAGGCGGCGAGGTACGCAGTATTTT.